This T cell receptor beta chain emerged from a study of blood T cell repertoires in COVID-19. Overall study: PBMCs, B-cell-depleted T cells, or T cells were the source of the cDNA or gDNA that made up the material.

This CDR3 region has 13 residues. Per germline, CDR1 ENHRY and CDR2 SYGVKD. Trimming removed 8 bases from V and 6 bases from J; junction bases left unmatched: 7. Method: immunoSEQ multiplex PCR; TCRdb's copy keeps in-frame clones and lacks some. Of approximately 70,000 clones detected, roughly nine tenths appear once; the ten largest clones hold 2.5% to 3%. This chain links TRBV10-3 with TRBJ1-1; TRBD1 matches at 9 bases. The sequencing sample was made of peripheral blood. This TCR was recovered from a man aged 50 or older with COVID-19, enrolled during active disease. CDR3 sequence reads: CAIAGQGLPEAFF. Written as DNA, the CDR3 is TGTGCCATCGCGGGACAGGGTTTACCTGAAGCTTTCTTT.